These 28 T cell receptor beta chains share one sample of origin, sequenced in a study of T cells after posttransplantation cyclophosphamide. Some clones are missing from TCRdb's copy, which holds only in-frame ones; the method was immunoSEQ multiplex PCR. The sample has tens of thousands of clones; more than 70% are singletons. The sample was PBMCs. The receptors come from a woman aged 55-75 years with a blood cancer, CMV-positive, and with a related stem cell donor.

This clone is a singleton in its sample. The chain employs TRBV30 and TRBJ2-1; 9 bases line up with TRBD2. The J segment lost 5 bases and the V segment lost 4 bases, leaving 12 bases of the junction unmatched. Germline-derived CDR1 and CDR2 are GTSNPN and SVGIG (reference sequence). The CDR3 has 16 amino acids. The CDR3, as DNA: TGTGCCTGGACCGTAGGTAGCGGGAGAATCCACAATGAGCAGTTCTTC. Amino acids: CAWTVGSGRIHNEQFF.

This chain uses TRBV4-1 with TRBJ1-2, with TRBD1 matching 7 bases. The germline V gene encodes CDR1 MGHRA and CDR2 YSYEKL. The CDR3 loop spans 18 amino acids. Trimming cost V 0 bases and J 8 bases; bases outside gene matches: 18. Written as DNA, the CDR3 is TGCGCCAGCAGCCAAGATTTGTCGTTAAGGGGACAGAGGGGCGGCTACACCTTC. Encoded protein: CASSQDLSLRGQRGGYTF.

J is TRBJ1-1 and V is TRBV9, with 7 bases that match TRBD1. This CDR3 spans 13 amino acids. Germline assignment: CDR1 SGDLS and CDR2 YYNGEE. The V and J ends lost 6 bases and 3 bases, in that order; junction bases with no gene match: 5. This chain's CDR3 is CASKGDSHTEAFF. The DNA of the CDR3 is TGTGCCAGCAAGGGGGACAGTCACACTGAAGCTTTCTTT.

The rearrangement links TRBV30 to TRBJ2-5, with TRBD1 matching over 7 bases. Germline CDR1 reads GTSNPN; CDR2 reads SVGIG (reference sequence). V lost 7 bases and J lost 4; bases outside the gene matches: 6. The CDR3 is 12 amino acids. The CDR3 DNA sequence: TGTGCCTACTCGACAGGGCGAGAGACCCAGTACTTC. It translates to CAYSTGRETQYF.

J is TRBJ1-6 and V is TRBV6-5, with D possibly being TRBD1 (6 bases). Germline CDR1 reads MNHEY; CDR2 reads SVGAGI. This CDR3 is built from 15 residues. Trimming pared 7 bases from V and 1 base from J, leaving 11 bases between. The CDR3 bases are TGTGCCAGCACCTACAGGGTTTCCTATAATTCACCCCTCCACTTT. This codes for CASTYRVSYNSPLHF.

This clone was found a few times. The chain recombines TRBV6-5 with TRBJ1-2, with a possible D match to TRBD1 (5 bases). CDR3 length: 11 amino acids. Trimming left V 6 bases short and J 4 bases short, with 6 bases between. Per the germline V gene, CDR1 is MNHEY and CDR2 is SVGAGI. CDR3 sequence reads: CASRQGYGYTF. CDR3 DNA sequence: TGTGCCAGCAGGCAGGGCTATGGCTACACCTTC.

The chain has TRBV6-5 and TRBJ1-2; D unclear. CDR3 length equals 14 residues. CDR1 and CDR2 (germline): MNHEY, SVGAGI. Deletions cut 0 bases from V and 4 bases from J, with 9 bases between. The chain's CDR3 is CASSYSVRSYGYTF. The CDR3 nucleotides read TGTGCCAGCAGTTACTCAGTCCGGTCCTATGGCTACACCTTC.

The chain is built from TRBV19 and TRBJ1-5, with D perhaps matching TRBD1 (6 bases). This CDR3 is built from 15 residues. V was clipped by 11 bases and J by 0 bases, with 17 bases between them. Germline V gene data show CDR1 as LNHDA and CDR2 as SQIVND (reference sequence). The CDR3 region is CAGGGSRYSNQPQHF. Here the CDR3 DNA reads TGTGCCGGGGGCGGCAGCCGTTATAGCAATCAGCCCCAGCATTTT.

V is TRBV25-1 and J is TRBJ1-3; weak D call: TRBD1 (6 bases). CDR1 and CDR2 from the germline V gene are MGHDK and SYGVNS. The V end lost 4 bases, the J end lost 1 base, and 8 bases lay between the germline ends. There are 14 residues in the CDR3. The CDR3, as DNA: TGTGCCAGCAGTGCCACAGGGTCTGGAAACACCATATATTTT. Its protein is CASSATGSGNTIYF.

V is TRBV4-2 and J is TRBJ2-1; no definite D call. This CDR3 has 13 amino acids. Germline V gives CDR1 LGHNA, CDR2 YNFKEQ. With 0 bases removed from V and 8 bases from J, the gap between germline ends came to 8 bases. As DNA, the CDR3 is TGTGCCAGCAGCCAAGAGGCCCGGGATGAGCAGTTCTTC. This encodes CASSQEARDEQFF.

This clone was seen only a few times. V and J are TRBV2 and TRBJ1-2, with unresolved D. From germline, CDR1 is SNHLY and CDR2 FYNNEI. The CDR3 is made up of 11 amino acids. Trimming took off 6 bases at V and 7 bases at J, with 9 bases between the two ends. The CDR3 coding sequence is TGTGCCAGCAGGCCTAGGAGTGGCTACACCTTC. This encodes CASRPRSGYTF.

The rearrangement joins TRBV4-1 to TRBJ2-5; 9 nucleotides agree with TRBD1. Germline V lookup: CDR1 MGHRA, CDR2 YSYEKL. CDR3 size: 16 residues. V lost 4 bases to trimming and J lost 3 bases; unmatched junction nucleotides: 9. CDR3 DNA: TGCGCCAGCAGCCTAATACCGGGACAGGGAGAAGAGACCCAGTACTTC. It translates to CASSLIPGQGEETQYF.

V usage is TRBV6-4 and J usage is TRBJ1-6; D ambiguous. CDR1 and CDR2 from the germline V gene are MRHNA and SNTAGT. The CDR3 spans 15 residues. V gave up 0 bases and J gave up 7 bases, with 10 bases separating them. The CDR3 bases are TGTGCCAGCAGTGACTCCCGGGTCGGGAATTCACCCCTCCACTTT. Encoded protein: CASSDSRVGNSPLHF.

This chain joins TRBV25-1 and TRBJ2-6; no reliable D call. The V end lost 11 bases, the J end lost 0 bases, and 11 bases lay between the germline ends. Germline loops: CDR1 MGHDK, CDR2 SYGVNS. The CDR3 is 14 amino acids. CDR3 region: CACAPRSGANVLTF. CDR3 nucleotide sequence: TGTGCCTGCGCGCCTCGCTCTGGGGCCAACGTCCTGACTTTC. Full variable domain (missing parts from reference TRBV25-1 and TRBJ2-6): EADIYQTPRYLVIGTGKKITLECSQTMGHDKMYWYQQDPGMELHLIHYSYGVNSTEKGDLSSESTVSRIRTEHFPLTLESARPSHTSQYLCACAPRSGANVLTFGAGSRLTVL.

This clone has only a few counts. The chain recombines TRBV5-1 with TRBJ1-1; perhaps TRBD1 as D (5 bases). Trimming removed 0 bases from V and 4 bases from J, with 13 bases in between. Germline CDR1 and CDR2: SGHRS and YFSETQ. This CDR3 has 15 amino acids. CDR3 amino acids: CASSLDYQGSTEAFF. The CDR3, as DNA: TGCGCCAGCAGCTTGGATTATCAGGGCTCCACTGAAGCTTTCTTT.

V and J are TRBV5-6 and TRBJ2-3; D might be TRBD2 (6 bases). Germline values: CDR1 SGHDT, CDR2 YYEEEE. Trimming cost V 0 bases and J 0 bases, with 11 bases left between them. This CDR3 spans 16 amino acids. CDR3 sequence (DNA): TGTGCCAGCAGCTTGGGTGTAGCGGCTAGCACAGATACGCAGTATTTT. It specifies CASSLGVAASTDTQYF.

V gene TRBV5-1 combines with J gene TRBJ2-7; possibly TRBD1 for D (5 bases). CDR1 and CDR2 (germline): SGHRS, YFSETQ. The CDR3 totals 15 residues. Trimming took 2 bases from V and 6 from J, leaving 18 bases between them. The CDR3 is CASSLESRALVEQYF. The CDR3 coding sequence is TGCGCCAGCAGCTTAGAAAGCAGGGCCCTAGTCGAGCAGTACTTC.

J is TRBJ1-1 and V is TRBV7-6; D ambiguous. V lost 5 bases to trimming and J lost 0 bases, with 10 bases between them. The germline V gene has CDR1 SGHVS and CDR2 FNYEAQ. This CDR3 comprises 14 residues. The CDR3 here is CASSPQNMNTEAFF. The CDR3 DNA is TGTGCCAGCAGCCCACAGAACATGAACACTGAAGCTTTCTTT.

The chain has TRBV18 and TRBJ2-6; D uncertain. In germline, CDR1 is KGHSH, CDR2 LQKENI. The CDR3 runs to 15 residues. The V and J ends lost 6 bases and 2 bases respectively, with 11 bases between them. The CDR3 region is CASSVTAAGANVLTF. DNA of the CDR3: TGTGCCAGCTCGGTAACTGCCGCTGGGGCCAACGTCCTGACTTTC.

The genes are TRBV29-1 and TRBJ1-1; 9 bases line up with TRBD1. Unmatched junction bases numbered 4, after V lost 6 bases and J lost 8 bases. This CDR3 contains 11 residues. The germline V gene encodes CDR1 SQVTM and CDR2 ANQGSEA. CDR3 DNA sequence: TGCAGCGTGGGGACAGGGACCGAAGCTTTCTTT. Encoded protein: CSVGTGTEAFF.

The chain combines TRBV2 with TRBJ1-5; possible D gene TRBD1, 5 bases. This CDR3 has 14 residues. Trimming took off 5 bases at V and 4 bases at J, with 12 bases between the two ends. Germline values: CDR1 SNHLY, CDR2 FYNNEI. The CDR3 bases are TGTGCCAGCAGTCCTGACAGAATAAATCAGCCCCAGCATTTT. Protein sequence: CASSPDRINQPQHF.

This clone was detected a few times. J is TRBJ2-5 and V is TRBV6-1; 7 bases align to TRBD1. The end of the DNA fits TRBJ2-7 better, so the J call may be wrong. CDR1 is MNHNS and CDR2 is SASEGT in the germline V gene. There are 13 residues in the CDR3. The CDR3 DNA reads TGTGCCAGCAGGCGACAGGGATTTGACGAGCAGTACTTC. Translated: CASRRQGFDEQYF.

The chain links TRBV10-2 to TRBJ2-7, with 13 bases aligning to TRBD2. The trim removed 6 bases at V and 6 bases at J, leaving 11 bases unmatched. CDR3 length equals 16 residues. CDR1 and CDR2 from the germline V gene are WSHSY and SAAADI. The CDR3 reads CASSRPTGTSGTEQYF. The CDR3 DNA reads TGCGCCAGCAGCAGGCCTACCGGGACTAGCGGGACCGAGCAGTACTTC.

V usage is TRBV19 and J usage is TRBJ2-1, with a possible D match to TRBD2 (6 bases). V was shortened by 7 bases and J by 10 bases, with 23 bases between the two germline ends. This CDR3 spans 15 amino acids. Germline V gene sequence: CDR1 LNHDA, CDR2 SQIVND (reference sequence). The CDR3 protein is CASTQNRDSTREQFF. The CDR3 coding sequence is TGTGCCAGTACCCAAAACCGGGACTCTACTCGGGAGCAGTTCTTC.

This clone has only one observation. This chain connects TRBV19 to TRBJ1-2; D gene ambiguous. This CDR3 has 13 residues. The germline V gene encodes CDR1 LNHDA and CDR2 SQIVND (reference sequence). V lost 0 bases and J lost 4, with 6 bases in between. Written as DNA, the CDR3 is TGTGCCAGTAGTATAGACAGTCTCTATGGCTACACCTTC. Translated, it gives CASSIDSLYGYTF. Looking up the rest from reference TRBV19 and TRBJ1-2 gives the full variable domain: DGGITQSPKYLFRKEGQNVTLSCEQNLNHDAMYWYRQDPGQGLRLIYYSQIVNDFQKGDIAEGYSVSREKKESFPLTVTSAQKNPTAFYLCASSIDSLYGYTFGSGTRLTVV.

The genes are TRBV6-1 and TRBJ2-1; 7 nucleotides line up with TRBD1. The J segment lost 6 bases and the V segment lost 7 bases, leaving 12 bases of the junction unmatched. Germline CDR1 is MNHNS and CDR2 is SASEGT. The CDR3 has 15 residues. The CDR3 is CASTGQVTGFNEQFF. The CDR3 region has the DNA TGTGCCAGCACTGGTCAGGTGACAGGGTTCAATGAGCAGTTCTTC.

V and J are TRBV30 and TRBJ2-7; TRBD2 matches 7 bases. Germline loops: CDR1 GTSNPN, CDR2 SVGIG (reference sequence). This CDR3 has 14 residues. V shed 0 bases and J 7 bases; nucleotides not matched to a gene: 9. Here the CDR3 reads CAWSVRVDSGEQYF. Here the CDR3 DNA reads TGTGCCTGGAGTGTACGCGTGGATAGCGGGGAGCAGTACTTC.

V and J are TRBV30 and TRBJ2-7; 7 bases are a match to TRBD2. V trimming: 2 bases; J trimming: 2 bases; junction bases outside the gene matches: 9. The germline V gene has CDR1 GTSNPN and CDR2 SVGIG (reference sequence). This CDR3 spans 15 amino acids. CDR3 in amino acids: CAWSISGNPTYEQYF. The CDR3 nucleotides read TGTGCCTGGAGTATCAGCGGGAATCCTACCTACGAGCAGTACTTC.